The clone carrying this T cell receptor beta chain was seen at least ten times. RNA transcripts yielded amplified TCR beta CDR3 regions. In the first-round RT-PCR of the TCR CDR3, the HTBI primer set was used. TCRdb called the multiplex PCR reads again in MiXCR, with one record for every CDR3 protein. The sample includes 550,000 to 800,000 distinct CDR3 sequences, approximately 16% of them seen just once. The sample belongs to a study of T cells in Graves' hyperthyroidism and ophthalmopathy. Uncontrolled infections, other autoimmune diseases, pregnancy or lactation led to exclusion of patients. PBMCs came from around 10 ml fresh peripheral blood. This receptor was identified in a man between 18 and 35 years old with Graves' hyperthyroidism. Sequenced input: blood.

The DNA for the CDR3 is TGTGCCAGCAGTGACGGGCGATTTAATGAAAAACTGTTTTTT. Translated: CASSDGRFNEKLFF. The chain employs TRBV28 and TRBJ1-4; D is uncertain. The CDR3 spans 14 residues. CDR1 is MDHEN and CDR2 is SYDVKM in the germline V gene. Trimming removed 5 bases at V and 4 bases at J, with 11 bases between.